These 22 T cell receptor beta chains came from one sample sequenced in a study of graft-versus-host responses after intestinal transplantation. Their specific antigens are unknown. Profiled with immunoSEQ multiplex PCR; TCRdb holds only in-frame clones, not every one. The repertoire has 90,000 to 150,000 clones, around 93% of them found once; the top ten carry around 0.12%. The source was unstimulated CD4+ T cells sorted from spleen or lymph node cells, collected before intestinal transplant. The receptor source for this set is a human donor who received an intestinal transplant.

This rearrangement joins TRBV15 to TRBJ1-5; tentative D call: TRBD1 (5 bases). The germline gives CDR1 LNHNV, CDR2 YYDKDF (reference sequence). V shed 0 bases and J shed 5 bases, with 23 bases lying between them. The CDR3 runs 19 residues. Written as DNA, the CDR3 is TGTGCCACCAGCAGAGATTTTGTGGCAGGGACCAGTGAAGATCAGCCCCAGCATTTT. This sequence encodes CATSRDFVAGTSEDQPQHF.

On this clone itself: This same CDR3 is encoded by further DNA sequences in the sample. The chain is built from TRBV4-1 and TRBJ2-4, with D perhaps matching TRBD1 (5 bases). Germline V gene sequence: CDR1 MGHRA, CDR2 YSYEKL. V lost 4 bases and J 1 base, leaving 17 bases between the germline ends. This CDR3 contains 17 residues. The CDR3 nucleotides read TGCGCCAGCAGCCGAGAACAAGGGGCGATGGCCAAAAACATTCAGTACTTC. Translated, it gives CASSREQGAMAKNIQYF.

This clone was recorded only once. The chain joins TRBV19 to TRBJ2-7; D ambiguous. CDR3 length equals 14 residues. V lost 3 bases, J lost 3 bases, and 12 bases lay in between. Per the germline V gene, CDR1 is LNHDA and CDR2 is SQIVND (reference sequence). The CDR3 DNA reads TGTGCCAGTAGTATTTCCGTGAAGGGCTACGAGCAGTACTTC. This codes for CASSISVKGYEQYF.

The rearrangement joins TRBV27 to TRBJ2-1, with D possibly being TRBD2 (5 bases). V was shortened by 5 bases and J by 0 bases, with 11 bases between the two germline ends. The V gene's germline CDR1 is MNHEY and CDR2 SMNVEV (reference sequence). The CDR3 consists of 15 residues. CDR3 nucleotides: TGTGCCAGCAGTCCGACTATAAGCTCCTACAATGAGCAGTTCTTC. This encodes CASSPTISSYNEQFF.

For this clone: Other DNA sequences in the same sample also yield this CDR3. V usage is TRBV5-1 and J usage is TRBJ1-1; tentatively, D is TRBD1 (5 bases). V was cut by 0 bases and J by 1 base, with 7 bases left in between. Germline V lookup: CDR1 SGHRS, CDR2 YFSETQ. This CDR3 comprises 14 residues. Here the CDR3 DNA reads TGCGCCAGCAGCTTGGTGCAGGGGAACACTGAAGCTTTCTTT. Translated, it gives CASSLVQGNTEAFF. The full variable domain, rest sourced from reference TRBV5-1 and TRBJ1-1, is KAGVTQTPRYLIKTRGQQVTLSCSPISGHRSVSWYQQTPGQGLQFLFEYFSETQRNKGNFPGRFSGRQFSNSRSEMNVSTLELGDSALYLCASSLVQGNTEAFFGQGTRLTVV.

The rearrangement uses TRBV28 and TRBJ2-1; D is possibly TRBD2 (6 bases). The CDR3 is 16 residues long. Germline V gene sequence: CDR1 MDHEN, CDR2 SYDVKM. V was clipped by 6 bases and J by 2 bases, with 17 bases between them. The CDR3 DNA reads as TGTGCCAGCAGATTTAGCGGATCGAACCCCTACAATGAGCAGTTCTTC. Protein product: CASRFSGSNPYNEQFF.

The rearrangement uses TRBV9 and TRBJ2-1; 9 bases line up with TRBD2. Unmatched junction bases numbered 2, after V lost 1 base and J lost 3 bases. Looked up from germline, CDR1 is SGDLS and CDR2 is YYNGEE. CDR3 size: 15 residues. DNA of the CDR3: TGTGCCAGCAGCGTATCGACTAGCGGCTACAATGAGCAGTTCTTC. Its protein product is CASSVSTSGYNEQFF.

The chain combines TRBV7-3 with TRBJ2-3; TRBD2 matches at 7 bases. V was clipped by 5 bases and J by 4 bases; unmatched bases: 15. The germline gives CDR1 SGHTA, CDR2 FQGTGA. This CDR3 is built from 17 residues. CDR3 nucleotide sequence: TGTGCCAGCAGCATGCGTCCTTTGCGGGAGACCCCAGATACGCAGTATTTT. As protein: CASSMRPLRETPDTQYF.

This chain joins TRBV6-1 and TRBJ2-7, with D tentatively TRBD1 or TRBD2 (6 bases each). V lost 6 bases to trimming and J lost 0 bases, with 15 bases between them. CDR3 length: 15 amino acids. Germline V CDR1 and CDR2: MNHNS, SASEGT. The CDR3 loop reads CASRLVGGSSYEQYF. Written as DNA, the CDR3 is TGTGCCAGCAGACTGGTAGGGGGGAGCTCCTACGAGCAGTACTTC.

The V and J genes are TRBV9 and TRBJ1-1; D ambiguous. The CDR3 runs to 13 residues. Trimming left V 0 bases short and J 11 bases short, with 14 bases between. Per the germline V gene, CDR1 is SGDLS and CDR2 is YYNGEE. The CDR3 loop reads CASSVGSGRGAFF. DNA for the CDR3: TGTGCCAGCAGCGTAGGGAGTGGCCGTGGTGCTTTCTTT.

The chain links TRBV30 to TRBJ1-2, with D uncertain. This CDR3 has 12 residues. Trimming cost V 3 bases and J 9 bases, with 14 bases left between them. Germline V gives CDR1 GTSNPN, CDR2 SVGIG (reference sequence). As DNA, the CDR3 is TGTGCCTGGAGAACAGAGGGCGCCCGCTACACCTTC. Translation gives CAWRTEGARYTF.

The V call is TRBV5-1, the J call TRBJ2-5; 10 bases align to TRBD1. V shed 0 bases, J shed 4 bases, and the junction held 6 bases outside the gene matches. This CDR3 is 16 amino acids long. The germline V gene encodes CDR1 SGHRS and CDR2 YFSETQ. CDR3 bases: TGCGCCAGCAGCTTGGCCCGGACAGGGGGGCGAGAGACCCAGTACTTC. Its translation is CASSLARTGGRETQYF.

The CDR3 nucleotides are TGTGCCAGCAGTTTAGTAGGGTGGGATCAGCCCCAGCATTTT. Encoded protein: CASSLVGWDQPQHF. The chain is built from TRBV28 and TRBJ1-5; D is uncertain. V was cut by 2 bases and J by 5 bases, with 10 bases left in between. The V gene's germline CDR1 is MDHEN and CDR2 SYDVKM. This CDR3 spans 14 amino acids.

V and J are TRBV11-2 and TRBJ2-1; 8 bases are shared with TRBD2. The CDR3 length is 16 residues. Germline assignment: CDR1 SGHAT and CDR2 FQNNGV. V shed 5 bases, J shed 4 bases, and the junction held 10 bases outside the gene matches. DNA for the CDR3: TGTGCCAGCAGCCTGGGGACTAGTTGGGGTTACAATGAGCAGTTCTTC. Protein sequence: CASSLGTSWGYNEQFF. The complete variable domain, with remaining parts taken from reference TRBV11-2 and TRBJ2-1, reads EAGVAQSPRYKIIEKRQSVAFWCNPISGHATLYWYQQILGQGPKLLIQFQNNGVVDDSQLPKDRFSAERLKGVDSTLKIQPAKLEDSAVYLCASSLGTSWGYNEQFFGPGTRLTVL.

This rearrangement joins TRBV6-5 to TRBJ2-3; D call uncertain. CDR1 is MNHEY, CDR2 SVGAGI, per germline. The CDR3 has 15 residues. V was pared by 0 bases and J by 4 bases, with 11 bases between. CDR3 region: CASSYSVGGADTQYF. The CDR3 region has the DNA TGTGCCAGCAGTTACTCGGTGGGTGGGGCAGATACGCAGTATTTT.

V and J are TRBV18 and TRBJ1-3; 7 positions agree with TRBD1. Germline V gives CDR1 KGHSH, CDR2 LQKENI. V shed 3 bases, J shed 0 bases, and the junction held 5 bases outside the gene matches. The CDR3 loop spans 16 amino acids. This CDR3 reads CASSPQGGLSGNTIYF. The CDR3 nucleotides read TGTGCCAGCTCACCCCAGGGGGGACTCTCTGGAAACACCATATATTTT.

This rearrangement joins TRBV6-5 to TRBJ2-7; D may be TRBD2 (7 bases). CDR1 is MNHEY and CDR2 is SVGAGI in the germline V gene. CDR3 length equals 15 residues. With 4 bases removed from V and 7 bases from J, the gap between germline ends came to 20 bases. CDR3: CASSSGRGAPLEQYF. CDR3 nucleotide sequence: TGTGCCAGCAGTTCTGGCCGGGGGGCACCTTTGGAGCAGTACTTC.

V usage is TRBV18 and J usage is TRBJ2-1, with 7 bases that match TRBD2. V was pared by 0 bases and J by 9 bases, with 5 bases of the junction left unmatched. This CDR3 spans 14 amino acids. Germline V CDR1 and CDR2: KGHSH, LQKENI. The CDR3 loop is CASSPPSGGVEQFF. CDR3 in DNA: TGTGCCAGCTCACCACCGTCGGGAGGCGTTGAGCAGTTCTTC.

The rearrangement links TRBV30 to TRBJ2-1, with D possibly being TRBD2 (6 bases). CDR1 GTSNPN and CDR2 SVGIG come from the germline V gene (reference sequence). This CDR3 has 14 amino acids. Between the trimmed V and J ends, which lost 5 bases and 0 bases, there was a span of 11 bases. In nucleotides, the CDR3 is TGTGCCTGGGAACGGGGGATCTCCTACAATGAGCAGTTCTTC. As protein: CAWERGISYNEQFF. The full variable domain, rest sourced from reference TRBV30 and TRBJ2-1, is SQTIHQWPATLVQPVGSPLSLECTVEGTSNPNLYWYRQAAGRGLQLLFYSVGIGQISSEVPQNLSASRPQDRQFILSSKKLLLSDSGFYLCAWERGISYNEQFFGPGTRLTVL.

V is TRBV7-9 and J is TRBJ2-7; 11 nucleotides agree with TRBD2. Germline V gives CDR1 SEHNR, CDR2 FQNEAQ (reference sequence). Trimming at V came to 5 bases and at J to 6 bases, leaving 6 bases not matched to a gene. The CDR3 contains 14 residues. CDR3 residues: CASSTLAGGVEQYF. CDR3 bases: TGTGCCAGCAGCACATTAGCGGGAGGGGTCGAGCAGTACTTC. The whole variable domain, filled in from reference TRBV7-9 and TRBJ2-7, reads DTGVSQNPRHKITKRGQNVTFRCDPISEHNRLYWYRQTLGQGPEFLTYFQNEAQLEKSRLLSDRFSAERPKGSFSTLEIQRTEQGDSAMYLCASSTLAGGVEQYFGPGTRLTVT.

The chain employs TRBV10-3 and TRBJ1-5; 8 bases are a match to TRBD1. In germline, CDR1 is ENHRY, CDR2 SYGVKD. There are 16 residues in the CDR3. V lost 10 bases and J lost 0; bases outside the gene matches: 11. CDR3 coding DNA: TGTGCCACCGCACCGGGACAGGACCTTAGCAATCAGCCCCAGCATTTT. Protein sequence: CATAPGQDLSNQPQHF.

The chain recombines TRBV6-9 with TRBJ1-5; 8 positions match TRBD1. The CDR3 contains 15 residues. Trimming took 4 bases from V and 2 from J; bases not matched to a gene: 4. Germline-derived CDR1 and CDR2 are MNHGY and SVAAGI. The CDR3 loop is CASSLPQGGNQPQHF. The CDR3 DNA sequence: TGTGCCAGCAGTTTACCACAGGGGGGCAATCAGCCCCAGCATTTT.